These 7 T cell receptor beta chains originate from one sample sequenced in a study of cytomegalovirus exposure and HLA in healthy donors. With 60 Vbeta and 13 Jbeta primers, the PCR was carried out. The data were produced by immunoSEQ multiplex PCR, yet TCRdb's version contains in-frame clones alone and is incomplete. The sample holds 130,000 to 150,000 clones, roughly four fifths seen once. What was sequenced was PBMCs. These receptors originate from a man aged 40-55 years in good health and CMV-seropositive.

This clone was picked up one time. V is TRBV6-5 and J is TRBJ1-1; D might be TRBD1 (6 bases). The germline V gene encodes CDR1 MNHEY and CDR2 SVGAGI. There are 15 residues in the CDR3. The V end was cut by 6 bases, the J end by 1 base, with 15 bases between. The CDR3 spells CASSAGGATNTEAFF. In nucleotides, the CDR3 is TGTGCCAGCAGCGCTGGGGGGGCGACGAACACTGAAGCTTTCTTT.

The rearrangement links TRBV15 to TRBJ2-7, with TRBD2 identical over 12 bases. Germline values: CDR1 LNHNV, CDR2 YYDKDF (reference sequence). The CDR3 length is 15 residues. The V and J ends lost 0 bases and 8 bases, in that order; junction bases with no gene match: 5. The DNA for the CDR3 is TGTGCCACCAGCAGAGAACTAGCGGGAGGTCAAAAGCAGTACTTC. It translates to CATSRELAGGQKQYF.

The chain has TRBV1 and TRBJ2-2; TRBD2 is taken as the D call from the table, unchecked against the DNA. TRBV1 corresponds to a pseudogene. The CDR3 runs 14 residues. CDR3: CTSSPRESAGELFF. CDR3 sequence (DNA): TGCACCAGCAGCCCTCGGGAGAGCGCCGGGGAGCTGTTTTTT.

This clone came up a few times. The chain combines TRBV19 with TRBJ2-7, with 9 positions matching TRBD2. This CDR3 is built from 16 residues. Losses at the gene ends were 11 bases for V and 2 bases for J; bases not matched to a gene: 16. Germline loops: CDR1 LNHDA, CDR2 SQIVND (reference sequence). The CDR3 here is CACRTSVAGDPYEQYF. The DNA for the CDR3 is TGTGCCTGCAGGACTAGCGTAGCGGGAGACCCCTACGAGCAGTACTTC.

The CDR3 sequence is CASSLLLAGGPSGELFF. CDR3 DNA sequence: TGTGCCAGCAGTTTATTACTAGCGGGAGGGCCGTCCGGGGAGCTGTTTTTT. The chain employs TRBV28 and TRBJ2-2; 13 positions match TRBD2. V lost 1 base to trimming and J lost 6 bases; unmatched junction nucleotides: 5. The V gene's germline CDR1 is MDHEN and CDR2 SYDVKM. This CDR3 has 17 amino acids.

J is TRBJ2-2 and V is TRBV29-1; no firm D call. The germline CDR1 and CDR2 sequences are SQVTM and ANQGSEA. The ends were cut back, 7 bases at V and 0 bases at J, with 6 bases in the middle. The CDR3 totals 12 residues. CDR3 in amino acids: CSARPNTGELFF. The CDR3 bases are TGCAGCGCCAGGCCGAACACCGGGGAGCTGTTTTTT.

The chain employs TRBV6-5 and TRBJ2-7, with D maybe TRBD1 (5 bases). Germline V gene lookup returns CDR1 MNHEY and CDR2 SVGAGI. The V gene lost 6 bases and the J gene lost 3 bases, with 15 bases spanning the gap. There are 14 residues in the CDR3. In DNA, the CDR3 is TGTGCCAGCAGGGAGCCAGGGCACAGCTACGAGCAGTACTTC. Amino acids: CASREPGHSYEQYF.